This TCR beta chain was sequenced for a study of CD8 T cells in Susac syndrome. Sequencing of TCR beta was carried out in blood CD8+ and CD4+ T cells. With random hexamers, about 0.5 to 1 ug RNA was reverse transcribed. It was immunoSEQ multiplex PCR that amplified TCR beta CDR3 across 54 Vbeta and 13 Jbeta. MiXCR, run by TCRdb on the immunoSEQ multiplex PCR reads, gives a single entry per CDR3 protein. The repertoire holds about 60,000 distinct CDR3 sequences, with around 94% as singletons. This clonotype originated in a human donor in good health. The specimen was CD8+ T cells from PBMCs.

CDR3 bases: TGTGCCAGCAGCTTGGACAGGGAAGGGACGAACACTGAAGCTTTCTTT. The encoded protein is CASSLDREGTNTEAFF. The V call is TRBV7-2, the J call TRBJ1-1; 8 bases map to TRBD1. This CDR3 spans 16 amino acids. Trimming removed 3 bases from V and 1 base from J; junction bases left unmatched: 7. Germline loops: CDR1 SGHTA, CDR2 FQGNSA.